This T cell receptor beta chain was sequenced in a study of cytomegalovirus exposure and HLA in healthy donors. The overall study: The roughly 110 validation repertoires were produced on the same platform as the roughly 690 repertoires of the first cohort. This was reported in a later analysis. Study conclusions and caveats: Many donors carried some public TCRs, although rarity characterized most TCR sequences. Reported results showed that the classifier diagnosed cytomegalovirus status with high specificity and sensitivity. Clusters of TCRs from the first cohort tended to co-occur in the 100 to 150 validation repertoires (as a later analysis found).

Germline V gene data show CDR1 as MNHEY and CDR2 as SMNVEV (reference sequence). J was trimmed by 2 bases and V by 4 bases; bases with no gene match: 6. The CDR3 is made up of 15 amino acids. Points on this clone: No antigen is known for it.

Repertoires were generated with immunoSEQ multiplex PCR, while TCRdb's copy carries only in-frame clones and drops some. The sample gives some 150,000 clones, roughly 87% of which show up once; less than 5.5% is in the top ten. The sequence was obtained from a man between 18 and 35 years old in good health and CMV-seropositive. Sequenced material: PBMCs. The rearrangement uses TRBV27 and TRBJ2-7, with 9 positions matching TRBD1. The CDR3 loop reads CASSSGQGSTYEQYF. The CDR3 DNA reads TGTGCCAGCAGTTCCGGACAGGGGTCGACCTACGAGCAGTACTTC.